This T cell receptor (beta chain) stems from a study of T cells expressing NK-cell markers. Germline V gives CDR1 SGHAT, CDR2 FQNNGV. This CDR3 comprises 15 residues. TCRdb re-analyzed the 5' RACE reads; it lists each CDR3 protein once, without DNA. This repertoire includes 500,000 to 700,000 distinct CDR3 sequences. The rearrangement links TRBV11-2 to TRBJ2-1; checking the TCRdb D call of TRBD1 is not possible without DNA. The source material was blood T cells: a sorted CD56 or NKG2C T cell subset, CD4+ or CD8+ T cells, or bulk PBMC T cells (not recorded which). This TCR was recovered from a young man in good health. This chain's CDR3 is CASSNGQGVYNEQFF. Full variable domain (outside the CDR3, taken from reference TRBV11-2 and TRBJ2-1): EAGVAQSPRYKIIEKRQSVAFWCNPISGHATLYWYQQILGQGPKLLIQFQNNGVVDDSQLPKDRFSAERLKGVDSTLKIQPAKLEDSAVYLCASSNGQGVYNEQFFGPGTRLTVL.